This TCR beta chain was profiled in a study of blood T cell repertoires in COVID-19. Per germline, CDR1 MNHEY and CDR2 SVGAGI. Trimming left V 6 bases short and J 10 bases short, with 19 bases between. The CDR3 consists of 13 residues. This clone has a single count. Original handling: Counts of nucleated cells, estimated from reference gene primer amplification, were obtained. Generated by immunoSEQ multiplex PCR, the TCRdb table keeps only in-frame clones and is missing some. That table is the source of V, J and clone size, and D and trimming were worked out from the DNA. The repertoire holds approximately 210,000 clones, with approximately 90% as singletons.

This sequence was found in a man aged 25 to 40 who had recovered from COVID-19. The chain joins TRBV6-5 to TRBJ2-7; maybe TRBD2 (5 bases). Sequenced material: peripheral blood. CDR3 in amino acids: CASSAGETLFQYF. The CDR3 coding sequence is TGTGCCAGCAGCGCCGGGGAGACCCTCTTTCAGTACTTC.